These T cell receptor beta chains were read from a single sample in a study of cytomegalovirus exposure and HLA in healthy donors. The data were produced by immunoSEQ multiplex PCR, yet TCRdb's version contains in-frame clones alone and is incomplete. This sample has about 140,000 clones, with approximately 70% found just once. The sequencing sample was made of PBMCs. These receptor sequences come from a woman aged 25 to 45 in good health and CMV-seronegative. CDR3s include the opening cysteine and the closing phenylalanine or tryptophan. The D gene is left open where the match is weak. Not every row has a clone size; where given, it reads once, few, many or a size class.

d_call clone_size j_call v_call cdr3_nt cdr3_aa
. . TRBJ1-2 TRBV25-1 TGTGCCAGCATCGGGATGGGCTATGGCTACACCTTC CASIGMGYGYTF
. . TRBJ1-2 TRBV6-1 TGTGCCAGCAGTGAAGTTCTCCAGGGCGATGGCTACACCTTC CASSEVLQGDGYTF
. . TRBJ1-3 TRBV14 TGTGCCAGCAGCCCCCAGGCCTTCGGTGCAAACACCATATATTTT CASSPQAFGANTIYF
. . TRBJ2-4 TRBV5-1 TGCGCCAGCAGCTCCCAAAGCGGAGCCAAAAACATTCAGTACTTC CASSSQSGAKNIQYF
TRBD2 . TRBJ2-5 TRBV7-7 TGTGCTAGCAGCCAGGCCGGGACTAGCGGTGAGACCCAGTACTTC CASSQAGTSGETQYF
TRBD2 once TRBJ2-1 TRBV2 TGTGCCAGCGGGGGGAGGGGCTCCTACAATGAGCAGTTCTTC CASGGRGSYNEQFF
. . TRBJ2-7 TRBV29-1 TGCAGCGTTGAAGCTCAGACACCGGGGGAGCAGTACTTC CSVEAQTPGEQYF
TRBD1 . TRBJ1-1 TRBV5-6 TGTGCCAGCAGATCAGCCGGGACAGTTAAAGCTTTCTTT CASRSAGTVKAFF
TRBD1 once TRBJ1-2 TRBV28 TGTGCCAGCAGTTACACAGGGGTTGGTGATAACTATGGCTACACCTTC CASSYTGVGDNYGYTF
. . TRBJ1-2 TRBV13 TGTGCCAGCAGCTTAGATGGGCCACAAAAGGGGAACTATGGCTACACCTTC CASSLDGPQKGNYGYTF
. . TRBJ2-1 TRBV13 TGTGCCAGCAGTTACTATTCGATGAGCTCCTACAATGAGCAGTTCTTC CASSYYSMSSYNEQFF
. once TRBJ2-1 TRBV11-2 TGTGCCAGCAGCTTAATTAGATTCCAGGGGTCCTACAATGAGCAGTTCTTC CASSLIRFQGSYNEQFF
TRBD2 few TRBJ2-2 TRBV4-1 TGCGCCAGCAGCCAAGAAACTCCTACTAGCGGGGGGCTGGGCGGGGAGCTGTTTTTT CASSQETPTSGGLGGELFF
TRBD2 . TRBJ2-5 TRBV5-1 TGCGCCAGCAGCCGGGGAGGGGAAGAGACCCAGTACTTC CASSRGGEETQYF
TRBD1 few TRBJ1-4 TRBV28 TGTGCCAGCATTCAGGGACAGGGGGCGACTAATGAAAAACTGTTTTTT CASIQGQGATNEKLFF
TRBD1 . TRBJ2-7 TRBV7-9 TGTGCCAGCAGCCCACCCCAGACAGGGTCCGTGGGGCAGTACTTC CASSPPQTGSVGQYF
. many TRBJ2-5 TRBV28 TGTGCCAGCACCACCGGGAGAGAGACCCAGTACTTC CASTTGRETQYF
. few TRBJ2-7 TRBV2 TGTGCCAGCAGTGTCAGGGCTGGGGACGAGCAGTACTTC CASSVRAGDEQYF
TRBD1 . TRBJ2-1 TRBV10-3 TGTGCCATCAGTGAATTGAGGGACAGGGGATTTTCCAATGAGCAGTTCTTC CAISELRDRGFSNEQFF
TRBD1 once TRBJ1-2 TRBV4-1 TGCGCCAGCAGCCAACGGGACAGGGACTATGGCTACACCTTC CASSQRDRDYGYTF
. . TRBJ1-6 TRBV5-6 TGTGCCAGCAGCTACCGCGGGGGGGAATATAATTCACCCCTCCACTTT CASSYRGGEYNSPLHF
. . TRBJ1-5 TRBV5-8 TGTGCCAGCAGCTTGTGGACAAAAAATCAGCCCCAGCATTTT CASSLWTKNQPQHF
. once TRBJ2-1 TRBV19 TGTGCCAGTATGGAGGAGAATGAGCAGTTCTTC CASMEENEQFF
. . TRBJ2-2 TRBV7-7 TGTGCTAGCAGCTTAGTTCGGGGAAACGGGGAGCTGTTTTTT CASSLVRGNGELFF